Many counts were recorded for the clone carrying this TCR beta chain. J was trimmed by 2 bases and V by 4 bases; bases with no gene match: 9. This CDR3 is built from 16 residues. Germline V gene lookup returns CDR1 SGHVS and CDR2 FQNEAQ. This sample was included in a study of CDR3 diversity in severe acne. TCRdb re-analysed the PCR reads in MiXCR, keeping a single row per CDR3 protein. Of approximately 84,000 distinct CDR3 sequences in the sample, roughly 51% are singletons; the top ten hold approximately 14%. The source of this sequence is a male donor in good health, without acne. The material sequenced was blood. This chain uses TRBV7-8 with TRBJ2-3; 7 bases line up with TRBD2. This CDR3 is CASSSEGRGNTDTQYF. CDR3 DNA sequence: TGTGCCAGCAGCTCCGAGGGGCGGGGGAACACAGATACGCAGTATTTT.